Presented here are 27 T cell receptor beta chains from one specimen sequenced in a study of radiation and T cells in renal cell carcinoma. Time point in this sample: blood 4 weeks post-SBRT, at nephrectomy. As for treatment: 15 Gy SBRT to primary tumor, nephrectomy 4 weeks later. Produced via immunoSEQ multiplex PCR; TCRdb's table is partial and in-frame only. The sample contains some 100,000 clones, more than 65% of which appear only once. Sequences were derived from blood, sampled from a patient whose treatment included radiotherapy and nephrectomy. The receptors were gathered from a man aged 60 to 75 with renal cell carcinoma.

The chain is built from TRBV5-6 and TRBJ1-1; no reliable D call. Trimming left V 4 bases short and J 5 bases short, with 15 bases between. The length of the CDR3 is 14 residues. Germline CDR1 SGHDT, CDR2 YYEEEE. The CDR3 DNA reads as TGTGCCAGCAGCAAACCCAAAGGGAGAACTGAAGCTTTCTTT. It translates to CASSKPKGRTEAFF.

The table lists this clone with a count of one. The rearrangement uses TRBV6-5 and TRBJ2-2; TRBD1 matches at 7 bases. After removal of 4 bases from V and 4 bases from J, the junction contained 3 bases not matched to a gene. CDR3 length equals 14 residues. Germline CDR1 and CDR2: MNHEY and SVGAGI. This CDR3 reads CASSLGQSTGELFF. CDR3 sequence (DNA): TGTGCCAGCAGTTTGGGACAGAGCACCGGGGAGCTGTTTTTT.

The CDR3, as DNA: TGTGCCAGCGGTGGTCGGAGTCATGAGCAGTTCTTC. Its translation is CASGGRSHEQFF. The rearrangement joins TRBV7-9 to TRBJ2-1; no firm D call. V was shortened by 8 bases and J by 8 bases, with 13 bases between the two germline ends. Germline CDR1 reads SEHNR; CDR2 reads FQNEAQ (reference sequence). There are 12 residues in the CDR3.

The V gene is TRBV2, the J gene TRBJ2-1; D is possibly TRBD1 (6 bases). Germline V gene lookup returns CDR1 SNHLY and CDR2 FYNNEI. V lost 10 bases and J 5 bases, leaving 12 bases between the germline ends. The CDR3 is made up of 12 amino acids. Written as DNA, the CDR3 is TGTGCCAACAGGGACCTTAACAATGAGCAGTTCTTC. Its translation is CANRDLNNEQFF. Full variable domain (remainder filled in from reference TRBV2 and TRBJ2-1): EPEVTQTPSHQVTQMGQEVILRCVPISNHLYFYWYRQILGQKVEFLVSFYNNEISEKSEIFDDQFSVERPDGSNFTLKIRSTKLEDSAMYFCANRDLNNEQFFGPGTRLTVL.

CDR3 DNA: TGTGCCATCAGTGTTTCGGGCCGCACAGATACGCAGTATTTT. Its translation: CAISVSGRTDTQYF. This rearrangement joins TRBV10-3 to TRBJ2-3; no reliable D call. Per the germline V gene, CDR1 is ENHRY and CDR2 is SYGVKD. V was cut by 4 bases and J by 1 base, with 9 bases left in between. CDR3 length: 14 amino acids.

The chain uses TRBV5-1 and TRBJ2-1; a weak D match, TRBD2 (5 bases). The V and J ends lost 3 bases and 4 bases respectively, with 8 bases between them. The CDR3 loop spans 13 amino acids. CDR1 and CDR2 (germline): SGHRS, YFSETQ. The CDR3 region is CASSSLAYNEQFF. CDR3 sequence (DNA): TGCGCCAGCAGCTCGCTAGCTTACAATGAGCAGTTCTTC.

V gene TRBV19 combines with J gene TRBJ1-5; 7 nucleotides line up with TRBD1. CDR1 LNHDA and CDR2 SQIVND come from the germline V gene (reference sequence). This CDR3 has 15 residues. V shed 8 bases, J shed 3 bases, and the junction held 10 bases outside the gene matches. The CDR3 sequence: CASRELQGFNQPQHF. The CDR3 DNA is TGTGCCAGTCGCGAACTACAGGGGTTCAATCAGCCCCAGCATTTT.

V and J are TRBV4-1 and TRBJ1-1, with D possibly TRBD1 on 5 matching bases. Germline V lookup: CDR1 MGHRA, CDR2 YSYEKL. The CDR3 has 13 residues. The ends were cut back, 2 bases at V and 7 bases at J, with 11 bases in the middle. The CDR3 protein is CASSQFEGLEAFF. CDR3 in DNA: TGCGCCAGCAGCCAATTTGAGGGGCTTGAAGCTTTCTTT.

The gene calls are TRBV7-7 and TRBJ1-5; D unresolved. This CDR3 contains 11 residues. The V gene's germline CDR1 is SSHAT and CDR2 FNYEAQ (reference sequence). V was clipped by 7 bases and J by 4 bases, with 5 bases between them. The CDR3 loop is CASNRNQPQHF. DNA of the CDR3: TGTGCCAGCAACAGAAATCAGCCCCAGCATTTT.

The chain couples TRBV28 to TRBJ2-7; TRBD1 matches 7 bases. The V and J ends lost 6 bases and 3 bases, in that order; junction bases with no gene match: 8. The germline gives CDR1 MDHEN, CDR2 SYDVKM. The CDR3 runs to 14 residues. CDR3 loop: CASRKQGSVYEQYF. In DNA, the CDR3 is TGTGCCAGCAGAAAACAGGGGAGTGTCTACGAGCAGTACTTC.

The J gene is TRBJ1-5, the V gene TRBV19; D is unresolved. The germline V gene has CDR1 LNHDA and CDR2 SQIVND (reference sequence). Trimming left V 7 bases short and J 7 bases short, with 17 bases between. The length of the CDR3 is 14 residues. This CDR3 reads CASTPTRDKQPQHF. In DNA form, the CDR3 reads TGTGCCAGTACTCCGACACGGGATAAGCAGCCCCAGCATTTT.

V is TRBV5-1 and J is TRBJ2-2; possibly TRBD1 or TRBD2 for D (5 bases each). V lost 4 bases and J 2 bases, leaving 12 bases between the germline ends. From germline, CDR1 is SGHRS and CDR2 YFSETQ. CDR3 size: 15 residues. The CDR3 DNA follows: TGCGCCAGCAGCCCCGGGACGTATAACACCGGGGAGCTGTTTTTT. It yields the protein CASSPGTYNTGELFF.

The genes are TRBV7-2 and TRBJ2-1; D perhaps matches TRBD2 (5 bases). CDR3 length: 13 residues. Germline assignment: CDR1 SGHTA and CDR2 FQGNSA. With 2 bases removed from V and 8 bases from J, the gap between germline ends came to 10 bases. DNA of the CDR3: TGTGCCAGCAGCTTACAGCGGAGCGATGAGCAGTTCTTC. This sequence encodes CASSLQRSDEQFF. Together with reference TRBV7-2 and TRBJ2-1, the CDR3 gives the full variable domain: GAGVSQSPSNKVTEKGKDVELRCDPISGHTALYWYRQSLGQGLEFLIYFQGNSAPDKSGLPSDRFSAERTGGSVSTLTIQRTQQEDSAVYLCASSLQRSDEQFFGPGTRLTVL.

The rearrangement links TRBV30 to TRBJ2-2; D call uncertain. Germline-derived CDR1 and CDR2 are GTSNPN and SVGIG (reference sequence). V shed 0 bases and J shed 4 bases, with 15 bases lying between them. This CDR3 region has 16 residues. CDR3 bases: TGTGCCTGGAGTGTTTCTAGGGCCCTTTTCACCGGGGAGCTGTTTTTT. Translation: CAWSVSRALFTGELFF.

The J gene is TRBJ2-5, the V gene TRBV29-1; 12 bases align to TRBD2. Germline V gene data show CDR1 as SQVTM and CDR2 as ANQGSEA. The trim removed 6 bases at V and 5 bases at J, leaving 10 bases unmatched. The CDR3 has 15 amino acids. The CDR3 DNA reads as TGCAGCGTCCTTAGACTAGCGGGAGTAGGGGAGACCCAGTACTTC. Protein sequence: CSVLRLAGVGETQYF.

The sample holds one count of this clone. The chain carries TRBV5-1 and TRBJ1-5; 9 positions match TRBD1. V lost 4 bases to trimming and J lost 7 bases; unmatched junction nucleotides: 6. The CDR3 has 14 amino acids. CDR1 and CDR2 (germline): SGHRS, YFSETQ. CDR3 in DNA: TGCGCCAGCAGCGTCGGACAGGGGCAACAGCCCCAGCATTTT. Its translation: CASSVGQGQQPQHF.

This clone was recorded only once. The CDR3 reads CASTPRRGVQETQYF. The CDR3 coding sequence is TGTGCCAGCACCCCGAGGAGGGGGGTGCAGGAGACCCAGTACTTC. The chain recombines TRBV2 with TRBJ2-5, with D perhaps given as TRBD1 or TRBD2 (6 bases each). CDR3 length: 15 amino acids. CDR1 SNHLY and CDR2 FYNNEI come from the germline V gene. V gave up 7 bases and J gave up 5 bases, with 20 bases separating them.

The gene calls are TRBV27 and TRBJ2-3; D possibly matches TRBD1 or TRBD2 (6 bases each). Germline V gives CDR1 MNHEY, CDR2 SMNVEV (reference sequence). V lost 6 bases, J lost 0 bases, and 13 bases lay in between. The CDR3 extends over 15 amino acids. The CDR3 nucleotides read TGTGCCAGCAGGAGGGGGGCAACTAGCACAGATACGCAGTATTTT. This sequence encodes CASRRGATSTDTQYF.

V is TRBV7-2 and J is TRBJ2-2; 8 bases line up with TRBD1. V shed 5 bases, J shed 1 base, and the junction held 15 bases outside the gene matches. Germline V gives CDR1 SGHTA, CDR2 FQGNSA. The CDR3 spans 19 residues. The CDR3 coding sequence is TGTGCCAGCAGCCGGACGGGACAGGTGAAGAGTGGGAACACCGGGGAGCTGTTTTTT. It specifies CASSRTGQVKSGNTGELFF. Complete variable domain (other parts from reference TRBV7-2 and TRBJ2-2): GAGVSQSPSNKVTEKGKDVELRCDPISGHTALYWYRQSLGQGLEFLIYFQGNSAPDKSGLPSDRFSAERTGGSVSTLTIQRTQQEDSAVYLCASSRTGQVKSGNTGELFFGEGSRLTVL.

The genes are TRBV10-3 and TRBJ2-2; D perhaps matches TRBD2 (5 bases). V gave up 5 bases and J gave up 1 base, with 8 bases separating them. Germline lookup yields CDR1 ENHRY and CDR2 SYGVKD. There are 14 residues in the CDR3. The CDR3 coding sequence is TGTGCCATCAGTACTAGGGAGAACACCGGGGAGCTGTTTTTT. Protein: CAISTRENTGELFF.

The V and J genes are TRBV10-1 and TRBJ2-3; 10 bases fit TRBD1. The CDR3 extends over 16 amino acids. The trim removed 3 bases at V and 1 base at J, leaving 4 bases unmatched. CDR1 WNHNN and CDR2 SYGVQD come from the germline V gene (reference sequence). In DNA form, the CDR3 reads TGCGCCAGCAGTGAACCTGGACAGGGGGGCACAGATACGCAGTATTTT. Translating it yields CASSEPGQGGTDTQYF.

The V and J genes are TRBV4-2 and TRBJ1-5, with D possibly TRBD1 on 6 matching bases. This CDR3 has 16 amino acids. Germline V gene data show CDR1 as LGHNA and CDR2 as YNFKEQ. V was cut by 0 bases and J by 8 bases, with 17 bases left in between. This CDR3 reads CASSQDGGGPPEPQHF. In DNA form, the CDR3 reads TGTGCCAGCAGCCAAGATGGGGGGGGGCCCCCAGAGCCCCAGCATTTT.

This sequence joins TRBV27 and TRBJ2-1; 10 bases fit TRBD2. The germline CDR1 and CDR2 sequences are MNHEY and SMNVEV (reference sequence). This CDR3 is built from 16 residues. V shed 7 bases, J shed 6 bases, and the junction held 12 bases outside the gene matches. The CDR3, as DNA: TGTGCCAGCACACGACTAGCGGGCCCGTTAGTCAATGAGCAGTTCTTC. Protein: CASTRLAGPLVNEQFF.

The genes are TRBV5-1 and TRBJ1-2, with 10 bases fitting TRBD1. This CDR3 contains 15 residues. J gave up 3 bases and V 3 bases, and 5 bases lay outside the gene matches. The germline CDR1 and CDR2 sequences are SGHRS and YFSETQ. The DNA of the CDR3 is TGCGCCAGCAGCTGGGTGGACAGGGGGGACTATGGCTACACCTTC. It translates to CASSWVDRGDYGYTF.

The CDR3 nucleotides read TGTGCCAGCAGTCGCGGTGGAGCCTACGAGCAGTACTTC. The encoded protein is CASSRGGAYEQYF. The chain recombines TRBV6-6 with TRBJ2-7, with D unclear. The CDR3 consists of 13 residues. V was shortened by 5 bases and J by 2 bases, with 10 bases between the two germline ends. CDR1 MNHNY and CDR2 SVGAGI come from the germline V gene (reference sequence).

The rearrangement joins TRBV10-3 to TRBJ2-2, with 10 bases lining up with TRBD2. Germline V CDR1 and CDR2: ENHRY, SYGVKD. J gave up 4 bases and V 3 bases, and 8 bases lay outside the gene matches. The CDR3 consists of 17 residues. CDR3: CAISELAGRSSTGELFF. CDR3 DNA: TGTGCCATCAGTGAACTAGCGGGAAGGTCGAGCACCGGGGAGCTGTTTTTT.

The CDR3 protein is CASISGGLADYNEQFF. In nucleotides, the CDR3 is TGTGCCAGCATTTCAGGCGGGCTAGCGGACTACAATGAGCAGTTCTTC. V is TRBV28 and J is TRBJ2-1; 7 bases are shared with TRBD2. The CDR3 has 16 residues. The J segment lost 3 bases and the V segment lost 7 bases, leaving 12 bases of the junction unmatched. Germline CDR1 reads MDHEN; CDR2 reads SYDVKM. The full variable domain, in which reference TRBV28 and TRBJ2-1 provide the parts outside the CDR3, is DVKVTQSSRYLVKRTGEKVFLECVQDMDHENMFWYRQDPGLGLRLIYFSYDVKMKEKGDIPEGYSVSREKKERFSLILESASTNQTSMYLCASISGGLADYNEQFFGPGTRLTVL.